The TCR beta chain described here comes from a study of blood T cell repertoires in COVID-19. Study background: Samples representing acute and convalescent COVID-19 were sourced from the United States, Italy and Spain.

Original processing notes: For nucleated cells, counts were estimated from reference gene primer amplification. Clones were sequenced by immunoSEQ multiplex PCR, and TCRdb holds only the in-frame ones, with some missing. D and trimming come from the DNA, and the V and J calls and clone size come from that table. Of around 64,000 clones in the sample, approximately 84% are singletons; the top ten hold more than 2.5%. Trimming took 3 bases from V and 8 from J; bases not matched to a gene: 10. The CDR3 runs to 16 residues. CDR1 is SGHAT and CDR2 is FQNNGV in the germline V gene. The chain combines TRBV11-2 with TRBJ1-2; 12 bases fit TRBD1. This receptor was obtained from a middle-aged man with active COVID-19. What was sequenced was peripheral blood. The CDR3 protein is CASSFLGTGGLGGYTF. DNA for the CDR3: TGTGCCAGCAGCTTCCTCGGGACAGGGGGCTTGGGAGGCTACACCTTC.